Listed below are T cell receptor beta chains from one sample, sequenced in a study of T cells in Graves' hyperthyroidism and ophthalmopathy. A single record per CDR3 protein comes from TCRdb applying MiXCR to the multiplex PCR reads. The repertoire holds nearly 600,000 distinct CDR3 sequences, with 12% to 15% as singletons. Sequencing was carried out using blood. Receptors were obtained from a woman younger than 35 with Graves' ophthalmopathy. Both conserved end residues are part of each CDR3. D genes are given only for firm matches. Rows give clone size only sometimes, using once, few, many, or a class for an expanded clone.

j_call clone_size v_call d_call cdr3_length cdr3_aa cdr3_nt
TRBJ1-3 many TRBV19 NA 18 CASSGLSTGYRTGNTIYF TGTGCCAGTAGTGGGTTATCAACAGGGTATCGGACTGGAAACACCATATATTTT
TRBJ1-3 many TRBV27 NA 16 CASSLSSGSSGNTIYF TGTGCCAGCAGTTTATCGTCGGGGAGCTCTGGAAACACCATATATTTT
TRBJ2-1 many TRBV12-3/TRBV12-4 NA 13 CASSLWGNNEQFF TGTGCCAGCAGTTTATGGGGGAACAATGAGCAGTTCTTC
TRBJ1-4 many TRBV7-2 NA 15 CASSFVGGRWEKLFF TGTGCCAGCAGCTTCGTAGGGGGACGATGGGAAAAACTGTTTTTT
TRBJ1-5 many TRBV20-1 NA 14 CSAAGVGSNQPQHF TGCAGTGCCGCAGGGGTGGGTAGCAATCAGCCCCAGCATTTT
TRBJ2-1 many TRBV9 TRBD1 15 CASSAPGQGIDEQFF TGTGCCAGCAGCGCCCCCGGACAGGGGATCGATGAGCAGTTCTTC
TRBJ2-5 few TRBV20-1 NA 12 CSAGPGSGTQYF TGCAGTGCCGGACCCGGGAGCGGCACACAGTACTTC
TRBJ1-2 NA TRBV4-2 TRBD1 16 CASSQDEGATYYGYTF TGTGCCAGCAGCCAAGATGAGGGGGCAACTTACTATGGCTACACCTTC
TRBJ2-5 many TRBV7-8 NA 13 CASSQSQGETQYF TGTGCCAGCAGCCAGTCCCAGGGGGAGACCCAGTACTTC
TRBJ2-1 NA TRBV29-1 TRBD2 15 CSSRVGGSSYNEQFF TGCAGTTCCCGGGTCGGCGGGAGCTCCTACAATGAGCAGTTCTTC
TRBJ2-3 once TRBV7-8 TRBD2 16 CASSPTSGRGSDTQYF TGTGCCAGCAGTCCGACTAGCGGGAGAGGGTCTGATACGCAGTATTTT
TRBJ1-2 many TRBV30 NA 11 CAWSGGYGYTF TGTGCCTGGTCGGGTGGCTATGGCTACACCTTC
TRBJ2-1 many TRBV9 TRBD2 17 CASSPGTSGRTHNEQFF TGTGCCAGCAGCCCCGGGACTAGCGGGAGGACTCACAATGAGCAGTTCTTC
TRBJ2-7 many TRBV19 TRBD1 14 CASSEQGAAYEQYF TGTGCCAGTAGTGAACAGGGGGCGGCCTACGAGCAGTACTTC
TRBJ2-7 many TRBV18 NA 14 CASSLESSSYEQYF TGTGCCAGCTCACTGGAGTCGTCTTCCTACGAGCAGTACTTC
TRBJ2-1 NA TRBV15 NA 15 CATSRDPDTYNEQFF TGTGCCACCAGCAGAGATCCCGACACGTACAATGAGCAGTTCTTC
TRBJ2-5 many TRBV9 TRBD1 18 CASSPMDRGLEREETQYF TGTGCCAGCAGCCCAATGGACAGGGGGCTGGAGCGGGAAGAGACCCAGTACTTC
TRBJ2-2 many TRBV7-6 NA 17 CASSLARLSPGTGELFF TGTGCCAGCAGCTTAGCAAGACTATCCCCGGGCACCGGGGAGCTGTTTTTT
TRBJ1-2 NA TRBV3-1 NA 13 CASSQPGGYGYTF TGTGCCAGCAGCCAACCGGGCGGGTATGGCTACACCTTC
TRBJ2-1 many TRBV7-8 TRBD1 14 CASSSRTGDNEQFF TGTGCCAGCAGCTCCCGGACAGGGGACAATGAGCAGTTCTTC
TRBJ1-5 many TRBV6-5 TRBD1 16 CASSYSTGYSNQPQHF TGTGCCAGCAGTTACTCGACAGGGTATAGCAATCAGCCCCAGCATTTT
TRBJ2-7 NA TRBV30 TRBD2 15 CAWSLLAGGRYEQYF TGTGCCTGGAGCTTGCTAGCGGGAGGTCGCTACGAGCAGTACTTC
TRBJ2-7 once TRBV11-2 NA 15 CASSQVWTASYEQYF TGTGCCAGCAGCCAAGTATGGACAGCCTCCTACGAGCAGTACTTC
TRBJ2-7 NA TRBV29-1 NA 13 CSVVGQGGYEQYF TGCAGCGTTGTCGGCCAGGGTGGGTACGAGCAGTACTTC
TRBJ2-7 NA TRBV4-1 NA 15 CASSQRYGSVYEQYF TGCGCCAGCAGCCAACGATACGGGAGCGTATACGAGCAGTACTTC
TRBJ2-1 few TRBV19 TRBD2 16 CASRGKTSGSYNEQFF TGTGCCAGTAGAGGGAAGACTAGCGGGAGCTACAATGAGCAGTTCTTC
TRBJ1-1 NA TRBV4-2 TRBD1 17 CASSPGLPSQGDTEAFF TGTGCCAGCAGCCCGGGCCTCCCCTCTCAGGGGGACACTGAAGCTTTCTTT